The 17 T cell receptor beta chains presented below share a single source sample, sequenced in a study of cytomegalovirus exposure and HLA in healthy donors (dated by TCRdb to 2016 to 2017). The library came from the immunoSEQ multiplex PCR assay. The source is immuneACCESS, and TCRdb retained only in-frame sequences with V and J called. Part of the clones is not carried over; for the studies checked, unresolved V genes explain less than half of this, and the remainder is unexplained. A total of roughly 150,000 clones appear in this sample, more than 75% of them only once. The ten largest clones represent 2.5% to 3% of the sample. Sequenced input: PBMCs. Receptors originate from a young man in good health and CMV-seronegative.

The chain employs TRBV6-6 and TRBJ1-5, with D perhaps matching TRBD1 (6 bases). The length of the CDR3 is 14 residues. Trimming shortened V by 9 bases and J by 4 bases, and 16 bases separated the two germline ends. The germline gives CDR1 MNHNY, CDR2 SVGAGI (reference sequence). CDR3: CASLRQGRNQPQHF. CDR3 DNA sequence: TGTGCCAGTTTGAGGCAGGGGCGAAATCAGCCCCAGCATTTT.

The J gene is TRBJ2-5, the V gene TRBV28, with a weak D call TRBD2 (6 bases). The V and J ends lost 10 bases and 4 bases respectively, with 13 bases between them. The CDR3 consists of 12 residues. Germline CDR1 MDHEN, CDR2 SYDVKM. The chain's CDR3 is CAIARDSETQYF. The CDR3 DNA follows: TGTGCCATCGCCCGGGACTCAGAGACCCAGTACTTC.

J is TRBJ2-7 and V is TRBV10-3; 9 bases line up with TRBD1. After removal of 6 bases from V and 4 bases from J, the junction contained 4 bases not matched to a gene. The CDR3 extends over 13 amino acids. CDR1 ENHRY and CDR2 SYGVKD come from the germline V gene. The CDR3 nucleotides read TGTGCCATCAGGGCCGGGACAGGGTACGAGCAGTACTTC. It translates to CAIRAGTGYEQYF.

The chain combines TRBV5-1 with TRBJ2-1; 8 positions agree with TRBD2. The CDR3 is made up of 16 amino acids. V shed 4 bases and J 6 bases; nucleotides not matched to a gene: 12. Germline lookup yields CDR1 SGHRS and CDR2 YFSETQ. As DNA, the CDR3 is TGCGCCAGCAGCCTGGGGGGGCTAGCGGGTGCCAATGAGCAGTTCTTC. This gives the protein CASSLGGLAGANEQFF.

The rearrangement links TRBV10-2 to TRBJ2-3; the D gene is possibly TRBD1 (5 bases). The CDR3 loop spans 16 amino acids. Germline lookup yields CDR1 WSHSY and CDR2 SAAADI. Trimming removed 3 bases at V and 1 base at J, with 14 bases between. The CDR3 sequence: CASSEGAALGTDTQYF. The CDR3 nucleotides are TGCGCCAGCAGTGAAGGGGCGGCCCTTGGCACAGATACGCAGTATTTT.

This chain joins TRBV27 and TRBJ2-1; 8 bases align to TRBD2. The CDR3 has 16 residues. V dropped 0 bases and J dropped 9; count of bases not matched to a gene: 10. Germline V lookup: CDR1 MNHEY, CDR2 SMNVEV (reference sequence). The CDR3 DNA follows: TGTGCCAGCAGTTTATCGAAGGCGGGAGGTTTCGGTGAGCAGTTCTTC. Translated: CASSLSKAGGFGEQFF.

The J gene is TRBJ1-1, the V gene TRBV4-3; 7 nucleotides match TRBD1. The CDR3 has 14 amino acids. Germline loops: CDR1 LGHNA, CDR2 YSLEER. V lost 0 bases to trimming and J lost 10 bases; unmatched junction nucleotides: 8. The chain's CDR3 is CASSQDPDRARAFF. For the CDR3, the DNA is TGCGCCAGCAGCCAAGACCCAGACAGGGCTCGAGCTTTCTTT.

The chain has TRBV28 and TRBJ1-2, with 7 bases identical to TRBD1. V lost 5 bases to trimming and J lost 0 bases; unmatched junction nucleotides: 6. The CDR3 covers 15 residues. Germline CDR1 and CDR2: MDHEN and SYDVKM. The CDR3 sequence: CASSTQGSPNYGYTF. CDR3 nucleotides: TGTGCCAGCAGTACACAGGGGTCCCCTAACTATGGCTACACCTTC.

The chain recombines TRBV27 with TRBJ1-1; D is perhaps TRBD1 (5 bases). Trimming took 2 bases from V and 1 from J, leaving 14 bases between them. CDR3 length equals 16 residues. Germline V gives CDR1 MNHEY, CDR2 SMNVEV (reference sequence). CDR3 residues: CASSLGLGAGNTEAFF. Here the CDR3 DNA reads TGTGCCAGCAGTTTAGGGTTAGGGGCTGGGAACACTGAAGCTTTCTTT.

The rearrangement joins TRBV25-1 to TRBJ2-5, with 7 bases identical to TRBD2. The germline V gene has CDR1 MGHDK and CDR2 SYGVNS. Trimming removed 6 bases from V and 1 base from J; junction bases left unmatched: 8. The CDR3 covers 15 residues. The CDR3 DNA follows: TGTGCCAGCAGAGACGGGGGGAGGTTCCAAGAGACCCAGTACTTC. It yields the protein CASRDGGRFQETQYF.

The chain employs TRBV28 and TRBJ2-2; 8 bases agree with TRBD2. Per germline, CDR1 MDHEN and CDR2 SYDVKM. After removal of 6 bases from V and 1 base from J, the junction contained 1 base not matched to a gene. There are 14 residues in the CDR3. Written as DNA, the CDR3 is TGTGCCAGCAGCGGGGGGGTGAACACCGGGGAGCTGTTTTTT. Translated, it gives CASSGGVNTGELFF.

This chain joins TRBV11-2 and TRBJ2-7; D is uncertain. The CDR3 extends over 12 amino acids. Germline loops: CDR1 SGHAT, CDR2 FQNNGV. Deletions cut 7 bases from V and 2 bases from J, with 9 bases between. The CDR3 is CASTGYPYEQYF. Written as DNA, the CDR3 is TGTGCCAGCACCGGGTACCCCTACGAGCAGTACTTC.

The V and J genes are TRBV15 and TRBJ2-1, with 7 bases that match TRBD2. Germline CDR1 reads LNHNV; CDR2 reads YYDKDF (reference sequence). The CDR3 length is 16 residues. V lost 0 bases and J lost 7; bases outside the gene matches: 9. The CDR3 DNA reads TGTGCCACCAGCAGAGAAGCTAGCGGAGTTTTAAATGAGCAGTTCTTC. Amino acids: CATSREASGVLNEQFF.

The genes are TRBV29-1 and TRBJ1-2; possible D gene TRBD1, 6 bases. The germline V and J ends were trimmed by 4 bases and 4 bases, with 19 bases remaining between them. CDR3 size: 15 residues. Per germline, CDR1 SQVTM and CDR2 ANQGSEA. The CDR3 nucleotides read TGCAGCGTTGGTGTACAGGGCCAAAGAACCTATGGCTACACCTTC. This codes for CSVGVQGQRTYGYTF.

This chain uses TRBV5-6 with TRBJ1-5; 8 bases match TRBD1. Germline V gene lookup returns CDR1 SGHDT and CDR2 YYEEEE. There are 16 residues in the CDR3. Germline trimming cut 3 bases from V and 4 bases from J; bases unmatched to any gene: 9. CDR3 region: CASSSLGTGDNQPQHF. For the CDR3, the DNA is TGTGCCAGCAGCTCCTTGGGGACAGGTGATAATCAGCCCCAGCATTTT.

The genes are TRBV2 and TRBJ1-5; 8 nucleotides line up with TRBD1. There are 14 residues in the CDR3. V gave up 6 bases and J gave up 4 bases; unmatched junction bases: 5. From germline, CDR1 is SNHLY and CDR2 FYNNEI. The CDR3: CASSVDRGNQPQHF. The CDR3 coding sequence is TGTGCCAGCAGCGTAGACAGGGGAAATCAGCCCCAGCATTTT.

The chain uses TRBV29-1 and TRBJ2-3, with D perhaps TRBD1 (5 bases). This CDR3 comprises 16 residues. Germline CDR1 SQVTM, CDR2 ANQGSEA. The V end was cut by 5 bases, the J end by 2 bases, with 20 bases between. The CDR3 DNA sequence: TGCAGCGTTTCAGGACGACAGACGAAAATCACAGATACGCAGTATTTT. This codes for CSVSGRQTKITDTQYF.